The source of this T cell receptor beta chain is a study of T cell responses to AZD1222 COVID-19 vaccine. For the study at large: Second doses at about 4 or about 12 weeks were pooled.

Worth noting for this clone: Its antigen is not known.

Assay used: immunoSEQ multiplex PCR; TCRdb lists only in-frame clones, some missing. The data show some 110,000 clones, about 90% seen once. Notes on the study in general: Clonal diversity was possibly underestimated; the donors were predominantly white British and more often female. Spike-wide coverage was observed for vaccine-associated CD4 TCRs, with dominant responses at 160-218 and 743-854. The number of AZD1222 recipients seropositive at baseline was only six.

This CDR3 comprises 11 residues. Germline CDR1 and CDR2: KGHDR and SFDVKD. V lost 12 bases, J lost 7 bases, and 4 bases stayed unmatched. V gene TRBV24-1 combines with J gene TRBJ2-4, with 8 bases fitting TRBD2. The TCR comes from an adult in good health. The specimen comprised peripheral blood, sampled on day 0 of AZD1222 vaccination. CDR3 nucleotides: TGTGCCGCCGGGGGGGGGAACATTCAGTACTTC. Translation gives CAAGGGNIQYF.